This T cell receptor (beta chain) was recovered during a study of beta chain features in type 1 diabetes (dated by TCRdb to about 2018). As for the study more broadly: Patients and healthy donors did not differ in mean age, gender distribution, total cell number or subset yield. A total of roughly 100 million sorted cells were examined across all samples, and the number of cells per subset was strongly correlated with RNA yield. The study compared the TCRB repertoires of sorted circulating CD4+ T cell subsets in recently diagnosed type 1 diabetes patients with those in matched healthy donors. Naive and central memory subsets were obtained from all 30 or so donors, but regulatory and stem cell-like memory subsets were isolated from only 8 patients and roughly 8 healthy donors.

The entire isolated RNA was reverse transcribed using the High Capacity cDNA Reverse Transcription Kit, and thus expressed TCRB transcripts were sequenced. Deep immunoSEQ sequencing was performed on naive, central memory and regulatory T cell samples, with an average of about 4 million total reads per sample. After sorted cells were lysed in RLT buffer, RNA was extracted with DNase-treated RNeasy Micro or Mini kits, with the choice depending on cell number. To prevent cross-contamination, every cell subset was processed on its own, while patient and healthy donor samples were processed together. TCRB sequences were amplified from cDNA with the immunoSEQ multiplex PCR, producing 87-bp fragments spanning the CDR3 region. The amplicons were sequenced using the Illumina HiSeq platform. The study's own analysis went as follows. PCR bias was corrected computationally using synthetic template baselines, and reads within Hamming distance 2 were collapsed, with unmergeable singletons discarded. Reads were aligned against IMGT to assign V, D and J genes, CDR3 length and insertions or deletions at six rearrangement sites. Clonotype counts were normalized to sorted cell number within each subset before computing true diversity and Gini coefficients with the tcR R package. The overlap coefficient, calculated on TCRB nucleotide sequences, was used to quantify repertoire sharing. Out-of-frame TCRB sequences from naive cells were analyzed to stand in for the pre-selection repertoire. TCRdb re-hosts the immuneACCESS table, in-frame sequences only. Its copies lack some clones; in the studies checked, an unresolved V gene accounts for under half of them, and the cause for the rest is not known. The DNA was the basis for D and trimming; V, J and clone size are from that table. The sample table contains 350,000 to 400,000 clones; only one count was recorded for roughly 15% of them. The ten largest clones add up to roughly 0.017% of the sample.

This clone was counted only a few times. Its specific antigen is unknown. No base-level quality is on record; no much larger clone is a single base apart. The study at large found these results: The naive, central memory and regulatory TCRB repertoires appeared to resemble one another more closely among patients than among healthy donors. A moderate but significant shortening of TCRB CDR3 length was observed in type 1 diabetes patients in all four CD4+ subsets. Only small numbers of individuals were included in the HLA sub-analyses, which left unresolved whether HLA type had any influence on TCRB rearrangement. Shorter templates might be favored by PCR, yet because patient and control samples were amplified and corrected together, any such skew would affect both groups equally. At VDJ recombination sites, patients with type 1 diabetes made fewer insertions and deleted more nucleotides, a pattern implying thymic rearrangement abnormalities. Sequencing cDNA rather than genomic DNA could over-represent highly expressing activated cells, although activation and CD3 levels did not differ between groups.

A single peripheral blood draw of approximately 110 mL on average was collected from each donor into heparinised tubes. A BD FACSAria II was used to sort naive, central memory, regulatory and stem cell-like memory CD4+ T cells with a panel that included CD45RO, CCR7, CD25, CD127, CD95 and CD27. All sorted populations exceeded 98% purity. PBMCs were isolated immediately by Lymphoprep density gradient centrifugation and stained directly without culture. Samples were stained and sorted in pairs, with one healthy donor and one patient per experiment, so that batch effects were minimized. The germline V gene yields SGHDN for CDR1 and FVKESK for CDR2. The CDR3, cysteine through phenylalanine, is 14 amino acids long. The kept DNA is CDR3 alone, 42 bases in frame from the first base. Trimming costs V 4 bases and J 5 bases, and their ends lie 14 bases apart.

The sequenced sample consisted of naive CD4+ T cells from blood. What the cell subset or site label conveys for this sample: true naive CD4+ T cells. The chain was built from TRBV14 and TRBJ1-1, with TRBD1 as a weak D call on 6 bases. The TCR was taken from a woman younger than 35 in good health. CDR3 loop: CASSLTPGTTEAFF. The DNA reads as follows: TGTGCCAGCAGCCTTACTCCCGGGACAACTGAAGCTTTCTTT.